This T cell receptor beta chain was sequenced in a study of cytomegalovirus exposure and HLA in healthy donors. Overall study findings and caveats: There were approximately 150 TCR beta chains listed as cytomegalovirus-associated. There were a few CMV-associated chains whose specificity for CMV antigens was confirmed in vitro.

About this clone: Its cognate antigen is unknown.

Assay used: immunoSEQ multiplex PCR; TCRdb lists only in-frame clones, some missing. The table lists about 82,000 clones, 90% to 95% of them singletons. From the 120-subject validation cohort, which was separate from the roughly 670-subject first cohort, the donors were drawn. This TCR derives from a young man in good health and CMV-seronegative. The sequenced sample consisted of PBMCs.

The CDR3 loop is CASSLAPSGGAYEQYF. CDR3 in DNA: TGTGCCAGCAGCTTAGCCCCCAGCGGGGGGGCCTACGAGCAGTACTTC. The chain recombines TRBV7-9 with TRBJ2-7; 10 bases line up with TRBD2. CDR1 is SEHNR, CDR2 FQNEAQ, per germline (reference sequence). This CDR3 has 16 residues. V shed 0 bases, J shed 2 bases, and the junction held 4 bases outside the gene matches.